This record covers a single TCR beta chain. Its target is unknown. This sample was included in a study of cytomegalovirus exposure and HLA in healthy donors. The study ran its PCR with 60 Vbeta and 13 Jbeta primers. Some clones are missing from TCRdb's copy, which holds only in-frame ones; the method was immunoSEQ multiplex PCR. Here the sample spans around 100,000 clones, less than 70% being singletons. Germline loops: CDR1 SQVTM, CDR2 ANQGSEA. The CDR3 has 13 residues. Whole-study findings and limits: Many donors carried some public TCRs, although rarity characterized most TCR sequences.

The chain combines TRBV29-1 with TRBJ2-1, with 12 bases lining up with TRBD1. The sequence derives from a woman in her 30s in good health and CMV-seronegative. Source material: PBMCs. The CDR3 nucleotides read TGCAGGGCACGGGGACAGGGGGCCAATGAGCAGTTCTTC. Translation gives CRARGQGANEQFF.